This T cell receptor (beta chain) was retrieved from a study of cytomegalovirus exposure and HLA in healthy donors. Study information: Prior work identified about 120 million unique TCR beta sequences in 190 million or so T cells. Overall study findings and caveats: Because they were indistinguishable, some V segments, including TRBV6-2 and TRBV6-3, were excluded.

V dropped 8 bases and J dropped 2 bases, with 7 bases sitting between them. This CDR3 is built from 13 residues. CDR1 and CDR2 (germline): ENHRY, SYGVKD. This clone was seen only once. Its target is not known. The primer mix had 60 Vbeta and 13 Jbeta primers. Only in-frame clones appear in the TCRdb table, and some are missing; sequencing was by immunoSEQ multiplex PCR. The data contain some 190,000 clones, 70% to 75% of them singletons. Source material: PBMCs. This sequence originates from a man aged 30 to 45 in good health and CMV-seropositive. V and J are TRBV10-3 and TRBJ2-6; maybe TRBD2 (5 bases). Here the CDR3 reads CAIDGTGANVLTF. The CDR3 DNA follows: TGTGCCATCGACGGGACTGGGGCCAACGTCCTGACTTTC.